This T cell receptor (beta chain) appears in the sequencing data of a study of metastatic and nonmetastatic thyroid tumors. Study-level information: Where malignant and benign thyroid patients were concerned, repertoires were compared across blood and tumor or nodule tissue. Study-level results: The study reportedly found significantly higher TCR beta diversity in malignant thyroid tumors than benign nodules, in blood and tumor.

Germline-derived CDR1 and CDR2 are SNHLY and FYNNEI. This CDR3 spans 13 amino acids. V lost 5 bases to trimming and J lost 5 bases, with 10 bases between them. Original data processing: The distant-metastasis classifier for papillary thyroid cancer was built from CDR3 differences across clinicopathological groups. TCRdb reanalyzed the PCR reads via MiXCR. The V and J calls shown here were made by TCRdb, not taken from the authors' results. Of approximately 29,000 clones in the sample, 16% were seen once. Among the patients, none had received any treatment before thyroid surgery. This clone has a handful of counts. Its target is unknown.

The gene calls are TRBV2 and TRBJ1-3, with D unresolved. This TCR was sampled from a female donor with papillary thyroid cancer or a benign thyroid nodule (not recorded which). Some clones in this sample may be carry-over from other donors' samples. The sample consisted of blood. The CDR3: CASSLLERNTIYF. The CDR3 DNA sequence: TGTGCCAGCAGTCTGCTCGAGCGAAACACCATATATTTT.